This entry concerns a single T cell receptor (beta chain). Its antigen is not yet known. No clone much larger than this one lies a single base away; base qualities are absent. Peripheral blood CD8+ and CD4+ T cells from healthy donors, Susac syndrome patients and multiple sclerosis patients were profiled by high-throughput TCR beta sequencing. The healthy donors served as controls matched for age and sex. Bulk CD8+ and CD4+ T cells were purified by magnetic negative isolation, while CD8+ TEMRA cells were enriched using FACS. Blood was collected in EDTA tubes and processed within 24 hours, with PBMCs isolated through density gradient centrifugation. PBMCs destined for TCR sequencing were cryopreserved in liquid nitrogen and later thawed in a 37 °C water bath. The sorted or isolated CD4+, CD8+ and CD8+ TEMRA cells reached a purity of at least 90%. The CDR3 measures 11 amino acids from cysteine to valine. The DNA shown is the 33-base CDR3, in frame from base 1. The V and J ends are trimmed by 6 bases and 3 bases, leaving 9 bases between them. The germline V gene (reference sequence) provides CDR1 DFQATT and CDR2 SNEGSKA.

This entry belongs to a study of CD8 T cells in Susac syndrome (dated by TCRdb to the late 2010s). For the study in its entirety: Whether CD8+ T cell activation and differentiation in Susac syndrome was antigen driven was tested using repertoire sequencing. Results and caveats for the whole study, not just this receptor: The TCR sequencing and HLA analysis was acknowledged to have included a relatively small number of individuals.

RNA was extracted with the RNeasy kit and 0.5 to 1 ug was reverse transcribed using random hexamers. The immunoSEQ multiplex PCR assay, covering 54 Vbeta and 13 Jbeta segments, was used to amplify TCR beta CDR3 regions. Bias from PCR amplification was corrected by using a synthetic template baseline for primer optimization and for computational correction. In the paper's pipeline: Reads were assigned to V, D and J genes according to IMGT and analyzed in immunoSEQ Analyzer, with only productive sequences retained. Clonality was calculated as one minus the Shannon entropy normalized by log2 of the number of productive unique sequences. For each patient and control, public and private clones were evaluated among the 100 most prevalent clones. A clone was defined as Susac-specific if it was absent from the healthy and MS cohorts, from more than 850 published viral clones and from other ImmuneACCESS disease sequences. TCRdb reran the public reads through fastp at Q25 and MiXCR, keeping productive beta chains. Identical CDR3 proteins give one entry, which carries the most common genes and DNA. These V and J calls originate from TCRdb's pipeline instead of the authors' own analysis. The sample table holds about 210,000 distinct CDR3 sequences, of which 90% to 95% were seen once. Under 0.12% of the sample rests with the top ten.

This chain joins TRBV20-1 to TRBJ2-7; there is no confident call for the D gene. The receptor comes from a human donor in good health. Sequences were obtained from CD4+ T cells from PBMCs. The DNA sequence reads TGCAGTGCCCTCTACGACTACGAGCAGTACGTC. Its coded protein is CSALYDYEQYV.